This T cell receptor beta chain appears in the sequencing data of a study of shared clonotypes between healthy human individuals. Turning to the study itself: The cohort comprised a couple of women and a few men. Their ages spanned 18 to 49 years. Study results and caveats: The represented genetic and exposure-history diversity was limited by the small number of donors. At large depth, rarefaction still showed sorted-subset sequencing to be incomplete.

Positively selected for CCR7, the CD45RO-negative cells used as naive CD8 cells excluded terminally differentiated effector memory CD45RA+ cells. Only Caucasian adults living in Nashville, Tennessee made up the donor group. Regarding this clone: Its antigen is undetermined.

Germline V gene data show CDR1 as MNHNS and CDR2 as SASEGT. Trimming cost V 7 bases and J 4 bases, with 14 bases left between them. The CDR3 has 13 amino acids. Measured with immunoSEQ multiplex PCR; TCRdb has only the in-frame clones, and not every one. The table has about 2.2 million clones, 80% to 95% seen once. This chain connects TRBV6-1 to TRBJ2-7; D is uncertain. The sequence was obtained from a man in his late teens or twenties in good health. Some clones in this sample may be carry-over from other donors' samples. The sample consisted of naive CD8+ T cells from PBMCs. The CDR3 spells CASNLGLAYEQYF. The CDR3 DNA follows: TGTGCCAGCAACCTGGGCCTGGCGTACGAGCAGTACTTC.